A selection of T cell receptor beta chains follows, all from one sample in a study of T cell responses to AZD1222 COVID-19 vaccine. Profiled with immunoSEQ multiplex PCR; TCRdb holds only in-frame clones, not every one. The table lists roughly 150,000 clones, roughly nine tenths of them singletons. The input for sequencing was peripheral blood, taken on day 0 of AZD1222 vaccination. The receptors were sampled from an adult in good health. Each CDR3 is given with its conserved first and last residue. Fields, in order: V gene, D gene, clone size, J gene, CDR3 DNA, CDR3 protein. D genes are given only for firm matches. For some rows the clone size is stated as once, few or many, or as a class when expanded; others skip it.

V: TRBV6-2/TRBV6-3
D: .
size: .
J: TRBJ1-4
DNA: TGTGCCAGCAGTTACCGAGGAACGGTTGGGACTAATGAAAAACTGTTTTTT
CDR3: CASSYRGTVGTNEKLFF

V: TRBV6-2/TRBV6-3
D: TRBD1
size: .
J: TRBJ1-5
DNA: TGTGCCAGCAGTTACTTAAACCGGGACAGGGGGCGCGAACAGCCCCAGCATTTT
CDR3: CASSYLNRDRGREQPQHF

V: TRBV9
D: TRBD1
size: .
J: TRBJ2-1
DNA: TGTGCCAGCAGCGCTAACCTCCGGGACAGCAGCTCCTACAATGAGCAGTTCTTC
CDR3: CASSANLRDSSSYNEQFF

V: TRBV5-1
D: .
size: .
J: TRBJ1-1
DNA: TGCGCCAGCAGCTTGGTGGGGTCGAACACTGAAGCTTTCTTT
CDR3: CASSLVGSNTEAFF

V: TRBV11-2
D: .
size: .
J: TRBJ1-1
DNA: TGTGCCAGCAGCTTGGGGGTAACCGACACTGAAGCTTTCTTT
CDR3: CASSLGVTDTEAFF

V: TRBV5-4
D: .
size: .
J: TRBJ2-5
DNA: TGTGCCAGCAGCCCCGAGTTCCTAAAGGGAGGAGAGACCCAGTACTTC
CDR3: CASSPEFLKGGETQYF

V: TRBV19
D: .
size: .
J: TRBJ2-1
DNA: TGTGCCAGTAGTATAGGAGGGCCCTACAATGAGCAGTTCTTC
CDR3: CASSIGGPYNEQFF

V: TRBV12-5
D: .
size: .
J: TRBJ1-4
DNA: TGTGCTAGTGGTTTGGCCCCTTTTGGTAGTAATGAAAAACTGTTTTTT
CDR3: CASGLAPFGSNEKLFF

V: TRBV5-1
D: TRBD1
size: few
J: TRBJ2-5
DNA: TGCGCCAGCACCGGACAGGGGAAAGAGACCCAGTACTTC
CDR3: CASTGQGKETQYF

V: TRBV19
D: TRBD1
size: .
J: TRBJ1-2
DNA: TGTGCCAGTAGTACAGACAGGGACTATGGCTACACCTTC
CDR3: CASSTDRDYGYTF

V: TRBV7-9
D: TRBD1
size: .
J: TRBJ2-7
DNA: TGTGCCAGCAGCTTTCCCGGGACAGTCGAGTACTTC
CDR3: CASSFPGTVEYF

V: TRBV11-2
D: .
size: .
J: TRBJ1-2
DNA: TGTGCCAGCAGCTTAGTACACACCTTC
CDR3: CASSLVHTF

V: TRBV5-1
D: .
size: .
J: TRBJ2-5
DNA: TGCGCCAGCAGCGTGGACTTAGGGGAAGGGACCCAGTACTTC
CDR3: CASSVDLGEGTQYF

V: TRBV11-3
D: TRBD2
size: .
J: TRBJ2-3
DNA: TGTGCCAGCAGCTCGCTCCGGCTAGCGGGAGCAACAGATACGCAGTATTTT
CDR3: CASSSLRLAGATDTQYF

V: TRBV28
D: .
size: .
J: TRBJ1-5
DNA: TGTGCCAGCAGTTTAATAAGTTTGAGGGCAGCCCAGAGAACCTATAGCAATCAGCCCCAGCATTTT
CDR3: CASSLISLRAAQRTYSNQPQHF

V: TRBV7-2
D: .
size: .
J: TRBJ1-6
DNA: TGTGCCAGCAGCGCCCCCCGGGGGGGTCAAAATTCACCCCTCCACTTT
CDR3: CASSAPRGGQNSPLHF

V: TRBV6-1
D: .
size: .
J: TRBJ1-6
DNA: TGTGCCAGCAGTGAAGCGCGGCCGAGTGGGGGTTCCTATAATTCACCCCTCCACTTT
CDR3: CASSEARPSGGSYNSPLHF

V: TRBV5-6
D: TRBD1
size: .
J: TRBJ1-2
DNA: TGTGCCAGCAGCTTGTTTTCCACAGGGGATGGCTACACCTTC
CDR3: CASSLFSTGDGYTF

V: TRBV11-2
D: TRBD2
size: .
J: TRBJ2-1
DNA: TGTGCCAGCAGCTTAGGGGGACTAGCGGACGACAATGAGCAGTTCTTC
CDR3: CASSLGGLADDNEQFF

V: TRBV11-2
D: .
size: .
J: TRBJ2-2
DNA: TGTGCCAGCAGCTTAGAACTAGTTCCCGGGGAGCTGTTTTTT
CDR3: CASSLELVPGELFF

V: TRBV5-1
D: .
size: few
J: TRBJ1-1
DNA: TGCGCCAGCAGCTTGGAATCTCGTGGGGGTTCCACTGAAGCTTTCTTT
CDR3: CASSLESRGGSTEAFF

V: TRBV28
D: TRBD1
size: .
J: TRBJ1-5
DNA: TGTGCCACCTGGGACAGGGGAGGACAGCCCCAGCATTTT
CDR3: CATWDRGGQPQHF

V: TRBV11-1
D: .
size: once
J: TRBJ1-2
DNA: TGTGCCAGCAGCCCGACAGGTTATTATGGCTACACCTTC
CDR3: CASSPTGYYGYTF

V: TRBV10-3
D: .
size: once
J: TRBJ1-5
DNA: TGTGCCATCAGGGGAGGGGTCAATCAGCCCCAGCATTTT
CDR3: CAIRGGVNQPQHF

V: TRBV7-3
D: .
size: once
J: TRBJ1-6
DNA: TGTGCCAGCAGCTTATATGGGGGCGAGTCCTATAATTCACCCCTCCACTTT
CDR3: CASSLYGGESYNSPLHF

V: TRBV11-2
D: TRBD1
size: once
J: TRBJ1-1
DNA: TGTGCCAGCAGCCGTCGGGACAGGGGTCCTGAAGCTTTCTTT
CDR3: CASSRRDRGPEAFF

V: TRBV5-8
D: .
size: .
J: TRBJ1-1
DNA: TGTGCCAGCAGCTTCGCAGTGAACACTGAAGCTTTCTTT
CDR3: CASSFAVNTEAFF

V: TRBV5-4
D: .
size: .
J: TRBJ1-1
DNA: TGTGCCAGCAGCTCAGGGAACACTGAAGCTTTCTTT
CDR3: CASSSGNTEAFF

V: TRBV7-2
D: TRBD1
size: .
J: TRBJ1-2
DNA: TGTGCCAGCAGCTTACAGGGGGGAGGCTACACCTTC
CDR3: CASSLQGGGYTF

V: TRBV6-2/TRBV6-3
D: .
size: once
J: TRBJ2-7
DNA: TGTGCCAGCAGTTGGGGCAGATACTACGAGCAGTACTTC
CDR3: CASSWGRYYEQYF

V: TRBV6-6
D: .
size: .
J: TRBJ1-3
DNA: TGTGCCAGCAGTCCGGCTGGAAACACCATATATTTT
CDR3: CASSPAGNTIYF

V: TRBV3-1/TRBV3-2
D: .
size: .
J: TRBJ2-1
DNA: TGTGCCAGCAGCCAAGGGACCTTCGGACCCGGCGAGTTCTTC
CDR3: CASSQGTFGPGEFF

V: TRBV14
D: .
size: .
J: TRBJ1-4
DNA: TGTGCCAGCAGCCAGGGCTCCGGTGAAGAAAAACTGTTTTTT
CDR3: CASSQGSGEEKLFF

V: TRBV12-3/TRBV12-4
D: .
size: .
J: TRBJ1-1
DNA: TGTGCCAGCAGTTTAGTGGTAAACACTGAAGCTTTCTTT
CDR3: CASSLVVNTEAFF

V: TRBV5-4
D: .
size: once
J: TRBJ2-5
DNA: TGTGCCAGCAGGGACAGAGGCGGGGAGACCCAGTACTTC
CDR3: CASRDRGGETQYF